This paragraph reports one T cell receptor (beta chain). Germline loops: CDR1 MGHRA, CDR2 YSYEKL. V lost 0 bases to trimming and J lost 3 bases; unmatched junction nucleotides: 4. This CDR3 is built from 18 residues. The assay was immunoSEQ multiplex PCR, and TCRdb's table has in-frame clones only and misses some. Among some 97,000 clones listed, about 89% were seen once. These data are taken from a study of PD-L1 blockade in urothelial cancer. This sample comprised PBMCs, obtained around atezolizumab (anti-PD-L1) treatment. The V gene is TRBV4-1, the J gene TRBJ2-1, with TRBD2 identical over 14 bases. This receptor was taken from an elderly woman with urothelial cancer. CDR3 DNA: TGCGCCAGCAGCCAAGATGGGACTAGCGGGAGACTCTACAATGAGCAGTTCTTC. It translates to CASSQDGTSGRLYNEQFF.